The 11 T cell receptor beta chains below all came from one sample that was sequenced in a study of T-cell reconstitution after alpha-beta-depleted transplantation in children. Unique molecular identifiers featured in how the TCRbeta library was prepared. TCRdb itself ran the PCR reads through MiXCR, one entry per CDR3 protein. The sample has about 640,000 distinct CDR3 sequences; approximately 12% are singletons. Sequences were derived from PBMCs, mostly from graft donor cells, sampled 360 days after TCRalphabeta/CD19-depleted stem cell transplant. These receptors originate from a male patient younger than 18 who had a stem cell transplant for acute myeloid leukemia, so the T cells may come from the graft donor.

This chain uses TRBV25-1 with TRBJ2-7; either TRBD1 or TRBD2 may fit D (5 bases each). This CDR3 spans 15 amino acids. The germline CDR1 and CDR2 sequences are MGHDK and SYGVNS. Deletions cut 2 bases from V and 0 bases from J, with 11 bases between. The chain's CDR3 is CASSEPGTPSYEQYF. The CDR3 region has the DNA TGTGCCAGCAGTGAACCCGGGACCCCCTCCTACGAGCAGTACTTC.

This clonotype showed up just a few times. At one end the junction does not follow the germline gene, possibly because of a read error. CDR3 protein: CATSDLTLGQGVNF. In nucleotides, the CDR3 is TGTGCCACCAGTGATTTGACGCTAGGACAGGGGGTAAACTTC. The chain combines TRBV24-1 with TRBJ2-1; 10 bases map to TRBD1. The germline CDR1 and CDR2 sequences are KGHDR and SFDVKD. The CDR3 spans 14 residues.

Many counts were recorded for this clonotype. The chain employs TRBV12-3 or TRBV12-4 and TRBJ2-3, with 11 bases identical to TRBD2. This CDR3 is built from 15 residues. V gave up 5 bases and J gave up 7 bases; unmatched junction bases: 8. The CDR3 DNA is TGTGCCAGCAGTCCCCGACTAGCGGGAACTAATACGCAGTATTTT. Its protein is CASSPRLAGTNTQYF.

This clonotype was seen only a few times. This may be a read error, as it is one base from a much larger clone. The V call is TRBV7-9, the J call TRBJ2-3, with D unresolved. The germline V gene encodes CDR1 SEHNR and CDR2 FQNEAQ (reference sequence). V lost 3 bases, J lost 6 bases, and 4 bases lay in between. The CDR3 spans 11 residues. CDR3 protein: CASSFMDTQYF. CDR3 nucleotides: TGTGCCAGCAGCTTTATGGATACGCAGTATTTT.

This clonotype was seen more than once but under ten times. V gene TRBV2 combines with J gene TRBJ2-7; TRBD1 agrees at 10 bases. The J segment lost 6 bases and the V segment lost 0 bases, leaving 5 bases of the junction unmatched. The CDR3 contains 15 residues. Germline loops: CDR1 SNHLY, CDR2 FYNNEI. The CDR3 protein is CASSEAPGQGTEQYF. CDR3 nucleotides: TGTGCCAGCAGTGAAGCTCCGGGACAGGGGACCGAGCAGTACTTC.

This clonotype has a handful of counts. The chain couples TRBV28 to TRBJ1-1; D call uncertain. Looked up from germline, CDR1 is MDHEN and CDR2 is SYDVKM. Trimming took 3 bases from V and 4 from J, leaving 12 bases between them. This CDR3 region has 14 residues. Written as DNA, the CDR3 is TGTGCCAGCAGTTTTCGTGTCGTGGGCACTGAAGCTTTCTTT. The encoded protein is CASSFRVVGTEAFF.

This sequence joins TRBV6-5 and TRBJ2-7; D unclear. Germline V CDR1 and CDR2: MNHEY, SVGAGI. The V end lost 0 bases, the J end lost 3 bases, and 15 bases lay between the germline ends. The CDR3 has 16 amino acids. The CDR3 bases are TGTGCCAGCAGTTACTCGATTTACCCTAGAATCTACGAGCAGTACTTC. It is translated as CASSYSIYPRIYEQYF.

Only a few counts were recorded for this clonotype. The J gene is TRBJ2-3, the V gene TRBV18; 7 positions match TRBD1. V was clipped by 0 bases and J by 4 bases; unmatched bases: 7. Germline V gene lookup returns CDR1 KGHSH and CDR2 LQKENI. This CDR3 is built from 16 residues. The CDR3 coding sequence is TGTGCCAGCTCACCACCTTTTAATCAGGGGGCAGATACGCAGTATTTT. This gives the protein CASSPPFNQGADTQYF.

The CDR3 nucleotides are TGCGCCAGCAGCCAAGATCCTCTAGCGGGAGGACGCACAGATACGCAGTATTTT. Protein sequence: CASSQDPLAGGRTDTQYF. V gene TRBV4-3 combines with J gene TRBJ2-3, with 11 nucleotides matching TRBD2. V was pared by 0 bases and J by 1 base, with 6 bases of the junction left unmatched. Germline V gene lookup returns CDR1 LGHNA and CDR2 YSLEER. The CDR3 has 18 amino acids.

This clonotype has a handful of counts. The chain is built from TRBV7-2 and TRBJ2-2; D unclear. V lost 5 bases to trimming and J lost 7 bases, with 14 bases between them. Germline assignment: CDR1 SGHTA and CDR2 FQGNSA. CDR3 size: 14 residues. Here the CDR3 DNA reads TGTGCCAGCAGCCTCGGGCCTTTGAGCGGGGAGCTGTTTTTT. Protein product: CASSLGPLSGELFF.

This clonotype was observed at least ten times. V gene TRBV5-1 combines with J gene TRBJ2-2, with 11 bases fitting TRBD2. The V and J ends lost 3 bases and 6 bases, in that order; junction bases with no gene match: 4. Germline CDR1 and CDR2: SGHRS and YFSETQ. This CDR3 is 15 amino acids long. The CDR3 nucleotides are TGCGCCAGCAGCTCGGGACTAGCGGCTTCCGGGGAGCTGTTTTTT. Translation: CASSSGLAASGELFF.